What follows are 16 T cell receptor delta chains derived from one specimen sequenced in a study of Vδ1+ human thymocytes. General study findings and limits: Thymic TRG and TRD repertoires appeared highly polyclonal.

The template was reverse-transcribed extracted RNA. Multiplex PCR used pooled V-gene forward primers and a constant-region reverse primer to amplify CDR3s. TCRdb reanalyzed the multiplex PCR reads using CATT. The table lists about 75,000 delta-chain clones, about 30% of them singletons. These receptors' antigens are unknown. Specimen: Vdelta1+ gamma-delta thymocytes from the thymus. As for subset: FACS-sorted CD3+ TCRalphabeta- TCRVdelta1+ TCRVdelta2- thymocytes. These receptors all come from a boy in the first two years of life who had congenital heart surgery.

The chain uses TRDV1 and TRDJ1, with D possibly matching TRDD2 (6 bases). Trimming shortened V by 1 base and J by 3 bases, and 15 bases separated the two germline ends. CDR1 is TSWWSYY and CDR2 is QGS in the germline V gene. The CDR3 has 16 residues. CDR3 residues: CALGEQGPSESDKLIF. DNA for the CDR3: TGTGCTCTTGGGGAACAGGGCCCTTCCGAATCCGATAAACTCATCTTT.

This clone was recorded a few times. This chain links TRDV1 with TRDJ1; D might be TRDD1 (5 bases). This CDR3 has 17 residues. Per the germline V gene, CDR1 is TSWWSYY and CDR2 is QGS. Between the trimmed V and J ends, which lost 0 bases and 7 bases, there was a span of 21 bases. The CDR3: CALGELLKLARTGKLIF. CDR3 sequence (DNA): TGTGCTCTTGGGGAACTCCTGAAATTAGCCCGCACGGGTAAACTCATCTTT.

This chain connects TRDV1 to TRDJ1; 11 bases map to TRDD3. V lost 4 bases, J lost 0 bases, and 16 bases stayed unmatched. Germline-derived CDR1 and CDR2 are TSWWSYY and QGS. This CDR3 has 20 amino acids. The chain's CDR3 is CALGAQLSTGGYPYTDKLIF. In DNA, the CDR3 is TGTGCTCTTGGGGCCCAACTAAGTACTGGGGGATATCCATACACCGATAAACTCATCTTT.

The chain couples TRDV1 to TRDJ1; 11 positions match TRDD3. J was trimmed by 7 bases and V by 2 bases; bases with no gene match: 9. Germline assignment: CDR1 TSWWSYY and CDR2 QGS. The CDR3 extends over 16 amino acids. CDR3 residues: CALGESKLGDTSKLIF. DNA for the CDR3: TGTGCTCTTGGGGAATCTAAGCTGGGGGATACTTCTAAACTCATCTTT.

The gene calls are TRDV1 and TRDJ1; 12 bases are shared with TRDD3. CDR3 length equals 24 residues. Germline V gene lookup returns CDR1 TSWWSYY and CDR2 QGS. Trimming cost V 5 bases and J 2 bases; bases outside gene matches: 30. The CDR3 protein is CALGRKQPTSRDWGILGYTDKLIF. The CDR3 DNA is TGTGCTCTTGGGAGGAAGCAACCTACAAGCAGAGACTGGGGGATACTCGGTTATACCGATAAACTCATCTTT.

V gene TRDV1 combines with J gene TRDJ1; a possible D gene is TRDD3 (10 bases). The CDR3 is 26 amino acids. V lost 1 base to trimming and J lost 0 bases, with 42 bases between them. Germline CDR1 reads TSWWSYY; CDR2 reads QGS. The CDR3 bases are TGTGCTCTTGGGGAACGCCTCCACCCCCCTTCCTACACCCTGGGGGATAGAGGGGGGTACACCGATAAACTCATCTTT. Amino acid sequence: CALGERLHPPSYTLGDRGGYTDKLIF.

This clone was detected a few times. V is TRDV1 and J is TRDJ1; 9 bases align to TRDD3. The V gene's germline CDR1 is TSWWSYY and CDR2 QGS. V dropped 0 bases and J dropped 0; count of bases not matched to a gene: 20. The CDR3 is made up of 22 amino acids. This chain's CDR3 is CALGELVRGYAGFDPYTDKLIF. The CDR3 DNA reads as TGTGCTCTTGGGGAACTAGTAAGGGGATACGCGGGTTTCGATCCGTACACCGATAAACTCATCTTT.

The V gene is TRDV1, the J gene TRDJ1, with 9 bases identical to TRDD3. After removal of 1 base from V and 11 bases from J, the junction contained 17 bases not matched to a gene. The CDR3 length is 17 residues. Germline-derived CDR1 and CDR2 are TSWWSYY and QGS. The CDR3 protein is CALGERLCTGGRGKLIF. The CDR3 DNA sequence: TGTGCTCTTGGGGAACGTCTCTGTACTGGGGGAAGGGGGAAGCTCATCTTT.

With regard to this clone: A read error may produce the germline difference seen at one junction end. The V call is TRDV1, the J call TRDJ1; D is unclear. The CDR3 consists of 16 residues. Germline-derived CDR1 and CDR2 are TSWWSYY and QGS. CDR3 coding DNA: TGTGCTCTTGGGGAAACTACGTCCACACGTACCGGTAAACTCATCTTT. Amino acids: CALGETTSTRTGKLIF.

This clone was found a few times. The rearrangement joins TRDV1 to TRDJ1; 12 bases are shared with TRDD3. The CDR3 totals 21 residues. V lost 5 bases and J lost 0; bases outside the gene matches: 19. CDR1 is TSWWSYY, CDR2 QGS, per germline. As DNA, the CDR3 is TGTGCTCTTGGGATAGCTAAGGACATGTACTGGGGGATACACTACACCGATAAACTCATCTTT. It yields the protein CALGIAKDMYWGIHYTDKLIF.

This clone was seen a handful of times. This chain connects TRDV1 to TRDJ1; 7 nucleotides line up with TRDD3. The germline gives CDR1 TSWWSYY, CDR2 QGS. The CDR3 consists of 15 residues. J lost 7 bases, V lost 9 bases, and 17 bases had no gene match. CDR3 loop: CALGPGDLRPGKLIF. In DNA form, the CDR3 reads TGTGCTCTCGGACCGGGGGATCTTCGCCCTGGTAAACTCATCTTT.

With respect to this clone: Compared with germline, one end of the junction differs, possibly owing to a read error. This sequence joins TRDV1 and TRDJ1, with a weak D call TRDD3 (6 bases). There are 20 residues in the CDR3. Germline V gene data show CDR1 as TSWWSYY and CDR2 as QGS. The CDR3 protein is CALGGDLINRPVESTDKLIF. DNA for the CDR3: TGTGCTCTCGGGGGAGATTTAATTAACAGACCCGTCGAATCCACCGATAAACTCATCTTT.

The chain recombines TRDV1 with TRDJ1, with D perhaps matching TRDD3 (5 bases). Germline values: CDR1 TSWWSYY, CDR2 QGS. V was clipped by 6 bases and J by 4 bases, with 12 bases between them. The CDR3 has 13 amino acids. The CDR3 DNA reads TGTGCTCTTGGAGCCCCCGGGGGCGATAAACTCATCTTT. Its protein is CALGAPGGDKLIF.

This chain joins TRDV1 and TRDJ1; 7 nucleotides align to TRDD3. Per germline, CDR1 TSWWSYY and CDR2 QGS. The V and J ends lost 2 bases and 5 bases, in that order; junction bases with no gene match: 29. The CDR3 length is 22 residues. CDR3 sequence (DNA): TGTGCTCTTGGGGAATCGGTCTCCCGCTATCTCCCTGGGGGCCCCCAGGTGGATAAACTCATCTTT. This translates into CALGESVSRYLPGGPQVDKLIF.

The rearrangement links TRDV1 to TRDJ1; D might be TRDD3 (9 bases). Trimming left V 4 bases short and J 0 bases short, with 33 bases between. Germline CDR1 TSWWSYY, CDR2 QGS. The CDR3 extends over 22 amino acids. CDR3 DNA: TGTGCTCTTGGGGTCTCTTCCTACGATACTAATACTGGGGGACTTAACACCGATAAACTCATCTTT. Its translation: CALGVSSYDTNTGGLNTDKLIF.

The chain recombines TRDV1 with TRDJ1; 9 positions match TRDD3. This CDR3 comprises 18 residues. Germline assignment: CDR1 TSWWSYY and CDR2 QGS. The ends lost 3 bases at V and 2 bases at J; junction bases unmatched: 13. The CDR3 protein is CALGDPGPTLGDTDKLIF. The CDR3, as DNA: TGTGCTCTTGGGGACCCGGGGCCTACTCTGGGGGATACCGATAAACTCATCTTT.